This T cell receptor (beta chain) was identified in a study of monozygotic twins with inflammatory bowel disease. The CDR3 runs 14 residues. Germline V lookup: CDR1 SGHRS, CDR2 YFSETQ. For each CDR3 protein, TCRdb gives one entry from its re-call of the 5' RACE reads, without DNA. In all, the sample yields 400,000 or so distinct CDR3 sequences. Specimen: blood. The rearrangement links TRBV5-1 to TRBJ2-1; TCRdb returns TRBD2, unconfirmable since there is no DNA. This receptor was obtained from a human donor with ulcerative colitis or Crohn's disease, or a healthy co-twin of an affected twin (not recorded which). CDR3 region: CASSSGLAGSPGHF.